A selection of T cell receptor beta chains follows, all from one sample in a study of shared clonotypes between healthy human individuals. TCRdb keeps only in-frame clones here, not all; method: immunoSEQ multiplex PCR. The profile shows hundreds of thousands of clones, 96% of them singletons. Sequencing was performed on naive CD8+ T cells sorted from blood. These receptors originate from a woman aged 30 to 39 in good health. The CDR3 runs from the conserved cysteine through the conserved F or W. The D gene is left open where the match is weak. The size field is filled for only some rows; it gives once, few, many or a size class.

cdr3_nt	cdr3_aa	j_call	v_call	clone_size	cdr3_length	d_call
TGTGCCAGTCCCCGGCGAGGGCGGTCGAATGAGCAGTTCTTC	CASPRRGRSNEQFF	TRBJ2-1	TRBV13	-	14	-
TGTGCCAGCAGTGACGATTTTTACAATGAGCAGTTCTTC	CASSDDFYNEQFF	TRBJ2-1	TRBV6-1	-	13	-
TGTGCCAGCAGCGCTGACAGAAGCACAGATACGCAGTATTTT	CASSADRSTDTQYF	TRBJ2-3	TRBV28	-	14	-
TGCGCCAGCCAGGGACTAGCGGGAGAAAAGTACTTC	CASQGLAGEKYF	TRBJ2-7	TRBV4-1	-	12	TRBD2
TGTGCCAGCAGCTCCCCTAGCGGGTACGAGCAGTACTTC	CASSSPSGYEQYF	TRBJ2-7	TRBV7-9	once	13	TRBD2
TGTGCCAGCACCGGGACGGTCCACACTGAAGCTTTCTTT	CASTGTVHTEAFF	TRBJ1-1	TRBV2	-	13	-
TGTGCCAGCAGCGGTGCGGGACCATCCACAGATACGCAGTATTTT	CASSGAGPSTDTQYF	TRBJ2-3	TRBV9	-	15	-
TGCAGTGCTAGAGTCTGGGACGAGCAGTACTTC	CSARVWDEQYF	TRBJ2-7	TRBV20-1	-	11	-
TGTGCCAGCAGCGCAGGGACAGGGACCGCCTACGAGCAGTACTTC	CASSAGTGTAYEQYF	TRBJ2-7	TRBV5-5	-	15	TRBD1
TGTGCCAGCAGCTTAGCAGGGACTGGCGGTTCCTACGAGCAGTACTTC	CASSLAGTGGSYEQYF	TRBJ2-7	TRBV11-2	-	16	-
TGTGCCAGCAGCGCTGTGGGACTAGCGGGATCGGGCACAGATACGCAGTATTTT	CASSAVGLAGSGTDTQYF	TRBJ2-3	TRBV7-9	once	18	TRBD2
TGTGCCAGCAGTTTAAGCCAGTTTACTGAAGCTTTCTTT	CASSLSQFTEAFF	TRBJ1-1	TRBV28	-	13	-
TGCGCCAGCAGCTTGCCTGATGACAGAAACTACACCTTC	CASSLPDDRNYTF	TRBJ1-2	TRBV5-1	-	13	-
TGCGCCAGCAGCTTGCACAGGGAAAGGTACGAGCAGTACTTC	CASSLHRERYEQYF	TRBJ2-7	TRBV5-1	-	14	-
TGTGCCAGCAGCGAGGGACAGGGGGCCGTCCTATCCTATGGCTACACCTTC	CASSEGQGAVLSYGYTF	TRBJ1-2	TRBV13	-	17	TRBD1
TGTGCCAGCAGCTTAAACAGGGGTCACATTCAGTACTTC	CASSLNRGHIQYF	TRBJ2-4	TRBV13	-	13	TRBD1
TGTGCCAGCAGTCCTGAACCCCGGGGGGCGAACTATGGCTACACCTTC	CASSPEPRGANYGYTF	TRBJ1-2	TRBV28	-	16	-
TGTGCCAGCGGGGAATGGGACACCCGGTACTTC	CASGEWDTRYF	TRBJ2-5	TRBV27	once	11	-
TGTGCCAGCAGCGTAGGAGGTTCATTCGACAATGAGCAGTTCTTC	CASSVGGSFDNEQFF	TRBJ2-1	TRBV9	-	15	-
TGTGCCAGCAGTTTATTTGGCGAGCAGTACTTC	CASSLFGEQYF	TRBJ2-7	TRBV28	-	11	-
TGTGCCAGTAGCTTACTTTTCAGCGGGACCAGCTCCTACGAGCAGTACTTC	CASSLLFSGTSSYEQYF	TRBJ2-7	TRBV19	-	17	TRBD2
TGTGCCAGCAGTGAGATAGAAGCGGCAGGGGTTGAAAAACTGTTTTTT	CASSEIEAAGVEKLFF	TRBJ1-4	TRBV25-1	-	16	-
TGCAGCGTTGAAGAGCACAGGGCCCAAGAGACCCAGTACTTC	CSVEEHRAQETQYF	TRBJ2-5	TRBV29-1	-	14	-
TGTGCCTGGAGTCCATCGGACTACGAGCAGTACTTC	CAWSPSDYEQYF	TRBJ2-7	TRBV30	-	12	-
TGTGCCAGCAGTCCCTACTCTCCCCGACCCTACAATGAGCAGTTCTTC	CASSPYSPRPYNEQFF	TRBJ2-1	TRBV27	-	16	-
TGTGCCAGCAAAGGAACAGACACGGGGAGACCCTACGAGCAGTACTTC	CASKGTDTGRPYEQYF	TRBJ2-7	TRBV2	-	16	-
TGTGCCAGCAGCTTCTCGACAGGGGGCAACTATGGCTACACCTTC	CASSFSTGGNYGYTF	TRBJ1-2	TRBV5-6	-	15	TRBD1
TGTGCCAGCACAGGACTAGCGGGGGGCACAGATACGCAGTATTTT	CASTGLAGGTDTQYF	TRBJ2-3	TRBV7-2	-	15	TRBD2
TGTGCCAGCAGCTTGATGACGTCCGGGATAACCTACGGCTACACCTTC	CASSLMTSGITYGYTF	TRBJ1-2	TRBV5-6	-	16	-
TGTGCCAGCAGTTTATCACTAGCGGGGGCCCACTCCTACAATGAGCAGTTCTTC	CASSLSLAGAHSYNEQFF	TRBJ2-1	TRBV27	-	18	TRBD2
TGTGCCAGCAGTGAAGGCTACCGTTACGAGCAGTACTTC	CASSEGYRYEQYF	TRBJ2-7	TRBV2	-	13	-
TGCGCCAGCAGCCCGAAAGGGACTAGCGGACAAGAGACCCAGTACTTC	CASSPKGTSGQETQYF	TRBJ2-5	TRBV4-1	-	16	TRBD2
TGTGCCAGCAGTCCGGGCTGGGGCCACAATGAGCAGTTCTTC	CASSPGWGHNEQFF	TRBJ2-1	TRBV6-5	-	14	-
TGTGCCAGCAGTCTGACTGACTATGGCTACACCTTC	CASSLTDYGYTF	TRBJ1-2	TRBV28	-	12	-
TGTGCCAGCAGCGGGCTCGACGGGTACGAGCAGTACTTC	CASSGLDGYEQYF	TRBJ2-7	TRBV5-5	-	13	-
TGTGCCAGCAGCCCGACAGTGAGGAACACTGAAGCTTTCTTT	CASSPTVRNTEAFF	TRBJ1-1	TRBV5-6	-	14	-
TGTGCCAGCAGTATTAGTTGGGAAAAACTGTTTTTT	CASSISWEKLFF	TRBJ1-4	TRBV7-9	few	12	-
TGTGCCAGCAGCTGGGGACAGGGCTCGGACACTGAAGCTTTCTTT	CASSWGQGSDTEAFF	TRBJ1-1	TRBV7-8	-	15	TRBD1
TGTGCCAGCAGCTTAAGGGGGGGGAGGCCCTACGAGCAGTACTTC	CASSLRGGRPYEQYF	TRBJ2-7	TRBV13	-	15	-
TGTGCCAGCTCCCTCGGGGATAGCAATCAGCCCCAGCATTTT	CASSLGDSNQPQHF	TRBJ1-5	TRBV27	-	14	-
TGTGCCAGCAGCTCAGACACCGGGACAGGGGCCTATGGCTACACCTTC	CASSSDTGTGAYGYTF	TRBJ1-2	TRBV28	-	16	TRBD1
TGTGCCAGCAGCTCACGGGTCGCGAACACCGGGGAGCTGTTTTTT	CASSSRVANTGELFF	TRBJ2-2	TRBV7-2	-	15	-
TGTGCCAGCAGCTTGGGGGGACATATTACGAACACCGGGGAGCTGTTTTTT	CASSLGGHITNTGELFF	TRBJ2-2	TRBV5-4	-	17	-
TGTGCCAGCAGTGCGACAGTGAACACTGAAGCTTTCTTT	CASSATVNTEAFF	TRBJ1-1	TRBV28	-	13	-
TGCGCCAGCACCTCTGGCGAGGGAGGATGGTACAATGAGCAGTTCTTC	CASTSGEGGWYNEQFF	TRBJ2-1	TRBV5-1	-	16	-
TGTGCCAGCAGCCGACTGAGACAGCGCAATTCCTACAATGAGCAGTTCTTC	CASSRLRQRNSYNEQFF	TRBJ2-1	TRBV7-9	once	17	-
TGTGCCAGCAGCTTAGAAGGGATTGGGAAGGGAGTCCCCTACAATGAGCAGTTCTTC	CASSLEGIGKGVPYNEQFF	TRBJ2-1	TRBV11-2	-	19	-
TGTGCCAGCAGCTTCCCCCCGGCGGGGGTCTACGAGCAGTACTTC	CASSFPPAGVYEQYF	TRBJ2-7	TRBV7-2	-	15	TRBD2
TGTGCCACCAGCAGTAAGAACCGTCCCGAGGGAAATGAGCAGTTCTTC	CATSSKNRPEGNEQFF	TRBJ2-1	TRBV15	-	16	-
TGTGCCAGCAGTCCCCCCAACTTTTATGAGCAGTTCTTC	CASSPPNFYEQFF	TRBJ2-1	TRBV27	-	13	-
TGTGCCAGCAGTGAAGCTAGCTCCTACAATGAGCAGTTCTTC	CASSEASSYNEQFF	TRBJ2-1	TRBV2	-	14	-
TGTGCCAGTAGGGATCTTTACAGGGATAGCAATCAGCCCCAGCATTTT	CASRDLYRDSNQPQHF	TRBJ1-5	TRBV19	-	16	-
TGTGCCAGCAGTTCCCAGGGTAATCAGCCCCAGCATTTT	CASSSQGNQPQHF	TRBJ1-5	TRBV6-5	-	13	-
TGTGCCAGTAGTGGATGGCAGGGAGGAGCGGGCGAGCAGTACTTC	CASSGWQGGAGEQYF	TRBJ2-7	TRBV19	-	15	-
TGTGCCAGCAGTGAAGCGCAGGATAGCAATCAGCCCCAGCATTTT	CASSEAQDSNQPQHF	TRBJ1-5	TRBV2	-	15	-
TGTGCCAGCAGCCCATATAGGGACGGGGAGACCCAGTACTTC	CASSPYRDGETQYF	TRBJ2-5	TRBV11-1	-	14	-
TGCGCCAGCAGCCAAGACCCGCGGGGAACAACCTACAATGAGCAGTTCTTC	CASSQDPRGTTYNEQFF	TRBJ2-1	TRBV4-1	-	17	-
TGTGCCAGCAGTGAGGGAACTAGCGGGAGGTTGGGTGAGCAGTTCTTC	CASSEGTSGRLGEQFF	TRBJ2-1	TRBV2	-	16	TRBD2
TGTGCCAGTAGTTATTCCAGAGATACGCAGTATTTT	CASSYSRDTQYF	TRBJ2-3	TRBV19	-	12	-
TGCAGCGTTGAAGCTGAGGAGGAAAAACTGTTTTTT	CSVEAEEEKLFF	TRBJ1-4	TRBV29-1	-	12	-